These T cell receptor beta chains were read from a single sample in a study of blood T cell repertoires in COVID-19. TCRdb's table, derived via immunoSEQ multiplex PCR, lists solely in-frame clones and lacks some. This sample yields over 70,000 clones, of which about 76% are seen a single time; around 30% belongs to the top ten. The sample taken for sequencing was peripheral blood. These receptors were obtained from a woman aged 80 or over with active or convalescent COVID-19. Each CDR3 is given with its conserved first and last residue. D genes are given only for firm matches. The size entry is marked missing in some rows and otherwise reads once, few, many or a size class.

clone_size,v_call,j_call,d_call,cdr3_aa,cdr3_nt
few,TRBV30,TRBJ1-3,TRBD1,CAWSRLDRATNTIYF,TGTGCCTGGAGTAGACTGGACAGGGCGACAAACACCATATATTTT
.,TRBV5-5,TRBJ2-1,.,CASRSDEQGRKLNEQFF,TGTGCCAGCAGGTCGGACGAACAGGGGAGGAAGCTTAATGAGCAGTTCTTC
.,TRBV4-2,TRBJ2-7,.,CASSQLAQSYEQYF,TGTGCCAGCAGCCAACTAGCTCAATCCTACGAGCAGTACTTC
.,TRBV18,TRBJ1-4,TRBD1,CASSPTGESMEKLFF,TGTGCCAGCTCTCCGACAGGGGAGTCTATGGAAAAACTGTTTTTT
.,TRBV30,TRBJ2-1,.,CAWSVLQRRKQFF,TGTGCCTGGAGTGTACTTCAGCGCCGTAAGCAGTTCTTC
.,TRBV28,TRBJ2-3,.,CASNIRGSHTQYF,TGTGCCAGCAATATCCGAGGGAGTCACACGCAGTATTTT
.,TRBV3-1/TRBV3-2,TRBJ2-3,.,CASSQEVDYPPGTQYF,TGTGCCAGCAGCCAAGAGGTGGACTACCCGCCGGGTACGCAGTATTTT
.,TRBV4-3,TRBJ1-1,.,CASSQDGRATEAFF,TGCGCCAGCAGCCAAGACGGCAGGGCAACTGAAGCTTTCTTT
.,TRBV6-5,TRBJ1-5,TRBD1,CASSYGGTGGQPQHF,TGTGCCAGCAGTTACGGCGGTACAGGGGGCCAGCCCCAGCATTTT
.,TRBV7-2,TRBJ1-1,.,CASSLSMGSTEAFF,TGTGCCAGCAGCTTAAGCATGGGGAGTACTGAAGCTTTCTTT
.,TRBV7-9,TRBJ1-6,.,CASSLEPNRNSPLHF,TGTGCCAGCAGCTTAGAACCAAATCGGAATTCACCCCTCCACTTT
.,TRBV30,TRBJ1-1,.,CACNIRGSTEAFF,TGTGCCTGCAACATTAGGGGGAGCACTGAAGCTTTCTTT
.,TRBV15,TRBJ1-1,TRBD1,CATSRATGAESNTEAFF,TGTGCCACCAGCAGAGCCACAGGGGCCGAGTCGAACACTGAAGCTTTCTTT